This T cell receptor beta chain was documented in a study of T cells in Graves' hyperthyroidism and ophthalmopathy. CDR1 is DFQATT and CDR2 is SNEGSKA in the germline V gene (reference sequence). Trimming took 5 bases from V and 7 from J; bases not matched to a gene: 11. The CDR3 totals 14 residues. Amplification of TCR beta CDR3 regions used RNA as the template. TCR CDR3 underwent first-round RT-PCR with the HTBI primer set. TCRdb independently ran MiXCR on the multiplex PCR reads; one entry per CDR3 protein. This sample has about 360,000 distinct CDR3 sequences, with about 13% found just once. Subjects aged 18 to 65 presented with newly diagnosed hyperthyroidism of less than 2 months' duration. PBMCs were collected from an approximately 10 ml volume of fresh peripheral blood. This clonotype was counted at least ten times.

This TCR came from a woman between 18 and 30 years old with Graves' hyperthyroidism. The source material was blood. The chain recombines TRBV20-1 with TRBJ2-1; the match to TRBD2 covers 7 bases. Here the CDR3 reads CSAVAGAPLNEQFF. In nucleotides, the CDR3 is TGCAGTGCTGTGGCGGGAGCCCCTTTGAATGAGCAGTTCTTC.